The T cell receptor (beta chain) described here comes from a study of blood T cell repertoires in COVID-19. Study in general: Samples of COVID-19 (acute and convalescent) were obtained from the United States, Italy and Spain. T cells, B-cell-depleted T cells, or PBMCs supplied cDNA or gDNA.

The CDR3 is made up of 11 amino acids. The germline CDR1 and CDR2 sequences are MNHNY and SVGAGI (reference sequence). The germline V and J ends were trimmed by 0 bases and 7 bases, with 3 bases remaining between them. In the authors' workflow: Reference gene primer amplification yielded estimated nucleated cell counts. Measured with immunoSEQ multiplex PCR; TCRdb has only the in-frame clones, and not every one. V and J calls and clone size are as listed in that table; D and trimming were resolved from the DNA. The sample yields roughly 7,800 clones, roughly 88% seen once. The rearrangement joins TRBV6-6 to TRBJ1-2; D ambiguous. Sequenced: peripheral blood. This receptor was obtained from a woman aged 45 to 65 with active or convalescent COVID-19. The CDR3 nucleotides read TGTGCCAGCAGTTACTCGAGTGGCTACACCTTC. This codes for CASSYSSGYTF.